This entry is about one T cell receptor (beta chain). Unique molecular identifiers were incorporated during preparation of the TCRbeta library. In TCRdb, the PCR reads were re-called with MiXCR into one record per CDR3 protein. The sample records 440,000 or so distinct CDR3 sequences, approximately 10% being singletons. Germline V gene lookup returns CDR1 SQVTM and CDR2 ANQGSEA. The length of the CDR3 is 12 residues. V was shortened by 7 bases and J by 4 bases, with 13 bases between the two germline ends. These data originate in a study of T-cell reconstitution after alpha-beta-depleted transplantation in children.

This TCR came from a human donor who donated a stem cell graft to a child with acute myeloid leukemia. The V gene is TRBV29-1, the J gene TRBJ1-2; possible D gene TRBD1, 6 bases. Sequenced material: PBMCs from the stem cell graft donor, taken from the stem cell graft. CDR3 nucleotide sequence: TGCAGCGGGGACACCAACGTCTATGGCTACACCTTC. Translated, it gives CSGDTNVYGYTF.